The source of this T cell receptor beta chain is a study of post-analysis software for immune sequencing data. Study-level information: Relapsing-remitting, secondary progressive and progressive-relapsing multiple sclerosis courses were included. The study, taken as a whole, reports: People with multiple sclerosis had a significantly lower normalized Chao1 diversity than controls did. Controls had lower frequencies than patients of five or six TRBV segments, which included TRBV5-6, TRBV5-1 and TRBV20-1.

On this clonotype itself: Its antigen is currently unknown.

cDNA libraries of TCR beta carried unique molecular identifiers. T cells numbering roughly 0.9 to 10 million yielded cDNA molecules that totaled some 500,000. TCRdb analysed the PCR reads with MiXCR anew, one entry per CDR3 protein. The sample includes approximately 400,000 distinct CDR3 sequences, roughly 30% of them seen just once. Germline-derived CDR1 and CDR2 are MNHEY and SVGEGT. Between the trimmed V and J ends, which lost 4 bases and 6 bases, there was a span of 11 bases. CDR3 length equals 13 residues. Sequenced input: blood. The gene calls are TRBV6-2 or TRBV6-3 and TRBJ2-3; no clear D gene. This receptor was obtained from a girl between 10 and 17 years old with multiple sclerosis. The CDR3 spells CASSSPLGDTQYF. For the CDR3, the DNA is TGTGCCAGCAGTTCCCCGTTGGGGGATACGCAGTATTTT.